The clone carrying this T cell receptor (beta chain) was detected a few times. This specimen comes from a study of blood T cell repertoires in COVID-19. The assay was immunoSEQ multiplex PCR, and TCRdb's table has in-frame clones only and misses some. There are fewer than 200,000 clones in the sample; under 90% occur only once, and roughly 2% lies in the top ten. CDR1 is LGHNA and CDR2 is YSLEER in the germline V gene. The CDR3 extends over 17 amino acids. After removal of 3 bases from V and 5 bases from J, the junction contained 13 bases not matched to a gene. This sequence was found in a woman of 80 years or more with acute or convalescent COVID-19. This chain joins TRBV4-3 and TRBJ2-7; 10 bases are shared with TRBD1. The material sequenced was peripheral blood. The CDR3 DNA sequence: TGCGCCAGCAGCCAGAGGGCCAGGGGACAGGGGTTGGACGAGCAGTACTTC. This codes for CASSQRARGQGLDEQYF.